This T cell receptor beta chain was documented in a study of cytomegalovirus exposure and HLA in healthy donors. Study-wide points: TCR beta V- and J-gene trimming was later associated with a missense DCLRE1C variant. Most TCR sequences showed up rarely, but some public TCRs showed up in many donors.

This clone turned up a few times. As yet, its antigen is unknown. PCR was performed using 60 Vbeta and 13 Jbeta primers. Only in-frame clones appear in the TCRdb table, and some are missing; sequencing was by immunoSEQ multiplex PCR. Here the sample spans fewer than 200,000 clones, 82% being singletons. This receptor was identified in a male donor in good health and CMV-seronegative. The sequenced material came from PBMCs.

The CDR3 protein is CASSLRGLTGELFF. In DNA, the CDR3 is TGTGCCAGCAGTTTAAGGGGGTTGACCGGGGAGCTGTTTTTT. This sequence joins TRBV27 and TRBJ2-2, with a tentative D call TRBD1 (6 bases). V was pared by 2 bases and J by 5 bases, with 9 bases between. CDR3 length: 14 amino acids. The V gene's germline CDR1 is MNHEY and CDR2 SMNVEV (reference sequence).